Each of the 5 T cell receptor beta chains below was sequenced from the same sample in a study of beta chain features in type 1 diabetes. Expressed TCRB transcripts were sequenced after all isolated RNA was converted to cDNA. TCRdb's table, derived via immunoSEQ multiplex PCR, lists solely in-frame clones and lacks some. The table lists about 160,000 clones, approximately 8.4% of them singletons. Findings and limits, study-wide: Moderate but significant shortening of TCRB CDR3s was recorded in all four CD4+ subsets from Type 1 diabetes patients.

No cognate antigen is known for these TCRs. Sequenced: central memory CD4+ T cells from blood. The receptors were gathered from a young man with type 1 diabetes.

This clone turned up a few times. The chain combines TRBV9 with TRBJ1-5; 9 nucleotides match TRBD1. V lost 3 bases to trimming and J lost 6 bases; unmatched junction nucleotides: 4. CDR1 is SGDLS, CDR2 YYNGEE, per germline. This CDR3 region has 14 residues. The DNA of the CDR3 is TGTGCCAGCAGCGAGAACAGGGGGCCTCAGCCCCAGCATTTT. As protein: CASSENRGPQPQHF.

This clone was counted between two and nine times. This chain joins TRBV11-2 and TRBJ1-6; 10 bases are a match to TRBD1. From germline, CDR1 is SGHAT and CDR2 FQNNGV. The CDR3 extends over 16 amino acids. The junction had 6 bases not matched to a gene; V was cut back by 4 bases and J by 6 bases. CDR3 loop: CASSSTGGETNSPLHF. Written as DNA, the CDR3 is TGTGCCAGCAGCTCGACAGGGGGCGAGACTAATTCACCCCTCCACTTT.

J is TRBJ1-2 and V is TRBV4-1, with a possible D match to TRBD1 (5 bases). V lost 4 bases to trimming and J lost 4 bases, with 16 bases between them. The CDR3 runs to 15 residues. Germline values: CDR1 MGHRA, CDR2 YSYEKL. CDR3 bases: TGCGCCAGCAGCCCCGTTCCTACAGGAGCCTATGGCTACACCTTC. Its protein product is CASSPVPTGAYGYTF.

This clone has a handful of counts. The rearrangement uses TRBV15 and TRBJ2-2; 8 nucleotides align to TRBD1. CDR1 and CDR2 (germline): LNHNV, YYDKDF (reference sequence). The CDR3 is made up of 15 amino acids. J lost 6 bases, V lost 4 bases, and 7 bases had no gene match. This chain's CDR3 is CATSTGQGSSGELFF. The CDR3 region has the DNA TGTGCCACCAGCACCGGACAGGGTTCATCCGGGGAGCTGTTTTTT. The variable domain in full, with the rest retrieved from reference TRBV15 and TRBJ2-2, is DAMVIQNPRYQVTQFGKPVTLSCSQTLNHNVMYWYQQKSSQAPKLLFHYYDKDFNNEADTPDNFQSRRPNTSFCFLDIRSPGLGDTAMYLCATSTGQGSSGELFFGEGSRLTVL.

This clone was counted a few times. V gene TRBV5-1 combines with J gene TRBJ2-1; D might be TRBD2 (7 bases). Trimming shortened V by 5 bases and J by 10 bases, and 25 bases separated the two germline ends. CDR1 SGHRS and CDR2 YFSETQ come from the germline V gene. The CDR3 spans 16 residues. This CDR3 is CASREGMGGGPQEQFF. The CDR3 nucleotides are TGCGCCAGCAGAGAGGGCATGGGAGGGGGTCCTCAGGAGCAGTTCTTC.